This TCR beta chain appears in the sequencing data of a study of T cells in Graves' hyperthyroidism and ophthalmopathy. Germline V gene lookup returns CDR1 GTSNPN and CDR2 SVGIG (reference sequence). J lost 9 bases, V lost 4 bases, and 13 bases had no gene match. The CDR3 runs to 15 residues. About this clonotype itself: Its antigen is still unknown.

RNA transcripts gave rise to amplified TCR beta CDR3 regions. The HTBI primer set drove a first-round RT-PCR of the TCR CDR3. TCRdb fed the multiplex PCR reads into MiXCR, producing one record per CDR3 protein. Here the sample spans about 250,000 distinct CDR3 sequences, about 20% being singletons. Findings and limits, study-wide: Also found in blood were most expanded thyroid clonotypes above 0.001. Through a model of 13 V-J features, ophthalmopathy was separated from stable hyperthyroidism.

The clonotype originates from a man aged 25 to 40 with Graves' ophthalmopathy. The J gene is TRBJ2-1, the V gene TRBV30, with 9 bases aligning to TRBD1. Sequenced input: blood. CDR3 DNA: TGTGCCTGGAAAAGTACAGGGGGCTCTAGGGGTGAGCAGTTCTTC. Translation gives CAWKSTGGSRGEQFF.